This TCR beta chain is from a study of CD8 T cells in Susac syndrome. Reverse transcription of about 0.45 to 1 ug RNA was performed with random hexamers. TCR beta CDR3 was amplified by immunoSEQ covering 54 Vbeta and 13 Jbeta. Each CDR3 protein is one row after TCRdb ran MiXCR on the immunoSEQ multiplex PCR reads. The sample holds 78,000 or so distinct CDR3 sequences; just under 95% are singletons and the top ten take under 0.5%. The V gene lost 6 bases and the J gene lost 6 bases, with 6 bases spanning the gap. The CDR3 is 11 residues long. The V gene is TRBV12-3 or TRBV12-4, the J gene TRBJ2-1; D call uncertain. The TCR comes from a human donor with multiple sclerosis. The sample comprised CD8+ T cells from PBMCs. The CDR3 reads CASRLGNEQFF. CDR3 nucleotide sequence: TGTGCCAGCAGGCTAGGCAATGAGCAGTTCTTC.